This T cell receptor (beta chain) was captured in a study of Ad26.COV2.S vaccination and SARS-CoV-2 variants. Background on the study: Participant was drawn from the COV1001 Ad26.COV2.S trial arm. Study-level findings and limits: Spike-specific CD8+ and CD4+ T cell responses reportedly showed substantial breadth after vaccination.

As concerns this clone: Its antigen is unidentified.

The method was immunoSEQ multiplex PCR; TCRdb's version includes in-frame clones alone and lacks a portion of them. Of roughly 500,000 clones in the sample, around 88% were seen once. This CDR3 is built from 15 residues. V trimming: 5 bases; J trimming: 5 bases; junction bases outside the gene matches: 10. CDR1 is SGHTA, CDR2 FQGNSA, per germline. Sample treatment: some 20 received Ad26.COV2.S at low or high dose, single or two shots; about 5 received placebo; per-sample allocation not given. Sampling was done on day 63 after the first vaccine or placebo injection. An Ad26 vector expressing Wuhan-strain SARS-CoV-2 spike constituted the vaccine.

Sample: peripheral blood, taken in a trial of Ad26.COV2.S vaccine versus placebo. The sequence derives from a person aged 18-65 years who received the Ad26.COV2.S COVID-19 vaccine or a placebo. V is TRBV7-2 and J is TRBJ1-1, with TRBD1 matching over 8 bases. DNA of the CDR3: TGTGCCAGCAGCCGCCCGGGCAGGGGGCTTACTGAAGCTTTCTTT. Amino acid sequence: CASSRPGRGLTEAFF.